The source of this TCR beta chain is a study of cytomegalovirus exposure and HLA in healthy donors. Study-wide points: Most TCRs appeared rarely, but some public TCRs recurred in many donors. It was only CMV serostatus that was available as immune exposure information. A later analysis revealed that TCR association rates differed between HLA loci, peaking at DRB1 and bottoming out at HLA-C.

With 60 Vbeta and 13 Jbeta primers, the PCR was carried out. Data came from immunoSEQ multiplex PCR; TCRdb stores just in-frame clones and leaves some out. The table lists around 140,000 clones, over 60% of them singletons. This CDR3 has 13 residues. V was shortened by 5 bases and J by 1 base, with 11 bases between the two germline ends. The germline V gene encodes CDR1 GTSNPN and CDR2 SVGIG (reference sequence). Details on this clone: Its antigen is not identified.

This sequence was found in a man between 40 and 49 years old in good health and CMV-seropositive. The gene calls are TRBV30 and TRBJ1-1; D is perhaps TRBD1 (6 bases). Sequencing input: PBMCs. The CDR3 reads CAWDRQSNTEAFF. In DNA form, the CDR3 reads TGTGCCTGGGACAGGCAATCGAACACTGAAGCTTTCTTT.